A selection of T cell receptor beta chains follows, all from one sample in a study of blood T cell repertoires in COVID-19. Assay used: immunoSEQ multiplex PCR; TCRdb lists only in-frame clones, some missing. The table shows 100,000 to 150,000 clones, with 84% occurring only once. Sequenced sample: peripheral blood. Receptor source: a woman aged 55 to 70 with acute or convalescent COVID-19. The CDR3 runs from the conserved cysteine through the conserved F or W. A D gene is named only where the DNA matches it firmly. Some rows have no size entry. The others give once, few or many, or a class for an expanded clone.

CDR3 DNA	CDR3 protein	V gene	J gene	D gene	clone size
TGCGCCAGCAGCGGCGGGGGGCGGGAAGAAAAACTGTTTTTT	CASSGGGREEKLFF	TRBV5-1	TRBJ1-4	NA	NA
TGTGCCAGCCTGAACTCACAGGGCATTCAGTACTTC	CASLNSQGIQYF	TRBV25-1	TRBJ2-4	NA	NA
TGCGCCAGCACAGACTCAAGGTCAGGGGCCGCAGATACGCAGTATTTT	CASTDSRSGAADTQYF	TRBV5-1	TRBJ2-3	NA	NA
TGCGCCAGCAGCTTGGCAGGGGATGGTGGCTACACCTTC	CASSLAGDGGYTF	TRBV5-1	TRBJ1-2	NA	NA
TGTGCCAGCAGCTTAGGACAGGGGAGGGAAAAACTGTTTTTT	CASSLGQGREKLFF	TRBV7-2	TRBJ1-4	TRBD1	NA
TGTGCCAGCAGGGGACTGGGGGACACTGAAGCTTTCTTT	CASRGLGDTEAFF	TRBV11-3	TRBJ1-1	NA	NA
TGTGCCAGCAGCACAGGGGTCTCCACTGAAGCTTTCTTT	CASSTGVSTEAFF	TRBV7-9	TRBJ1-1	TRBD1	NA
TGTGCCAGCAATGAGTACGGGGGCAAAAACATTCAGTACTTC	CASNEYGGKNIQYF	TRBV2	TRBJ2-4	NA	NA
TGTGCCAGCAATTCCGGGACAGGGAACGAGCAGTACTTC	CASNSGTGNEQYF	TRBV18	TRBJ2-7	TRBD1	few
TGTGCCAGCAGTGTCCGGTGGATACAGGGCGCGGGAAACACCATATATTTT	CASSVRWIQGAGNTIYF	TRBV6-1	TRBJ1-3	NA	NA
TGTGCCAGCAGACAAAGTAGCAATCAGCCCCAGCATTTT	CASRQSSNQPQHF	TRBV6-5	TRBJ1-5	NA	NA
TGTGCCATCAGTCCCGGGACAGGGTTCCTCTCTGGGGCCAACGTCCTGACTTTC	CAISPGTGFLSGANVLTF	TRBV10-3	TRBJ2-6	TRBD1	once
TGTGCCAGCAGCTTAAGGCCGGTAAGGGGGAGCACTGAAGCTTTCTTT	CASSLRPVRGSTEAFF	TRBV7-9	TRBJ1-1	NA	NA
TGTGCCAGCTCACGGGAGACAGGGCCGTCCTCTGGAAACACCATATATTTT	CASSRETGPSSGNTIYF	TRBV18	TRBJ1-3	TRBD1	NA
TGTGCCAGCAGCTCCCGGCCCCGAGGGAGGGGGGAACACGGCTACACCTTC	CASSSRPRGRGEHGYTF	TRBV7-7	TRBJ1-2	NA	NA
TGTGCCTGGAACCCCAACCGTTACCAATCTGCGGTCCACTTT	CAWNPNRYQSAVHF	TRBV30	TRBJ1-6	NA	NA
TGTGCCAGCAGCTTATCAGGGGGCGGAGAGGGCTACACCTTC	CASSLSGGGEGYTF	TRBV7-3	TRBJ1-2	TRBD1	once
TGTGCCAGCGGGGGGTTGGGCAATCAGCCCCAGCATTTT	CASGGLGNQPQHF	TRBV6-5	TRBJ1-5	NA	NA
TGTGCCAGCAGCCACACAGGGAAGAGCACTGAAGCTTTCTTT	CASSHTGKSTEAFF	TRBV3-1/TRBV3-2	TRBJ1-1	NA	NA
TGTGCCAGCAGCGTCAGGGTTGGTGATGGCTACACCTTC	CASSVRVGDGYTF	TRBV9	TRBJ1-2	NA	NA
TGTGCCAGCAGTTCCCCTTACAGGGGAACGGGAGACGAGCAGTACTTC	CASSSPYRGTGDEQYF	TRBV6-5	TRBJ2-7	NA	NA
TGTGCCAGCAGTGAAGGGGCTTATAATCAGCCCCAGCATTTT	CASSEGAYNQPQHF	TRBV25-1	TRBJ1-5	NA	once
TGTGCCAGCAGGAGAGACTTGACCTCCTACAATGAGCAGTTCTTC	CASRRDLTSYNEQFF	TRBV5-6	TRBJ2-1	NA	few
TGTGCCAGTAGTATAGATCCCCTCCGCCCTGTTAGCTCTGGGGCCAACGTCCTGACTTTC	CASSIDPLRPVSSGANVLTF	TRBV19	TRBJ2-6	NA	NA
TGTGCCTGGAACCTAGGACAGGGGAGAGGCTACACCTTC	CAWNLGQGRGYTF	TRBV30	TRBJ1-2	TRBD1	once
TGTGCCAGCAGCCCAGGACAGGGAGGGGCTGAAGCTTTCTTT	CASSPGQGGAEAFF	TRBV3-1/TRBV3-2	TRBJ1-1	TRBD1	NA
TGTGCCAGCAGCCGCCCAGCCGGGGAGACCCAGTACTTC	CASSRPAGETQYF	TRBV5-5	TRBJ2-5	NA	once
TGTGCCAGCAGCCGCCGGCGGCAGAACACTGAAGCTTTCTTT	CASSRRRQNTEAFF	TRBV3-1/TRBV3-2	TRBJ1-1	NA	hyperexpanded
TGCGCCAGCAGAGGGACAGGGGCCAACGAGCAGTACTTC	CASRGTGANEQYF	TRBV5-1	TRBJ2-7	TRBD1	NA
TGTGCCTGGAGCGAGACAGACAGATACTATGGCTACACCTTC	CAWSETDRYYGYTF	TRBV30	TRBJ1-2	NA	once
TGTGCCACCAGTGATGGGGACAGGGCCAGGAGGGAGCAGTACTTC	CATSDGDRARREQYF	TRBV24-1	TRBJ2-7	TRBD1	NA
TGTGCCAGTCGCGAGGGACACCGCAGAGGGGTGATGAACACTGAAGCTTTCTTT	CASREGHRRGVMNTEAFF	TRBV19	TRBJ1-1	NA	NA
TGTGCCAGCACCCGGGACAGGGGGAATCAGCCCCAGCATTTT	CASTRDRGNQPQHF	TRBV2	TRBJ1-5	TRBD1	few
TGCAGTCCATCTCTAGCCCTCGAGCAGTTCTTC	CSPSLALEQFF	TRBV20-1	TRBJ2-1	NA	few
TGTGCCAGCAGCCCCAGGGGGCTGCTCTACGAGCAGTACTTC	CASSPRGLLYEQYF	TRBV3-1/TRBV3-2	TRBJ2-7	TRBD1	NA
TGTGCTAGTGTACAGGAAAACTATGGCTACACCTTC	CASVQENYGYTF	TRBV12-5	TRBJ1-2	NA	NA
TGTGCCAGCTCACCAGACGGAGACTATGGCTACACCTTC	CASSPDGDYGYTF	TRBV18	TRBJ1-2	NA	few
TGTGCCAGCAGTTGGGGGGGTCGGGAGTTCTTC	CASSWGGREFF	TRBV12-3/TRBV12-4	TRBJ2-1	TRBD2	NA
TGCGCCAGCAGCCTTGGACAGTCAACTAATGAAAAACTGTTTTTT	CASSLGQSTNEKLFF	TRBV4-1	TRBJ1-4	NA	NA
TGCGCCAGCAGTGAGGCGACAGGGGTAGGGTCACCCCTCCACTTT	CASSEATGVGSPLHF	TRBV10-2	TRBJ1-6	TRBD1	once
TGTGCCAGCAGCTTATTTACCCAACTCGTTGGCTACACCTTC	CASSLFTQLVGYTF	TRBV11-2	TRBJ1-2	NA	NA
TGTGCCAGCCTTCCGTCCGGGAAATTGCGACAGCCAGGGGAAGGCTACACCTTC	CASLPSGKLRQPGEGYTF	TRBV7-9	TRBJ1-2	NA	NA
TGTGCCAGCAGTGACCCGGTGAGGCGGGGGGGCGTAGAGACCCAGTACTTC	CASSDPVRRGGVETQYF	TRBV6-1	TRBJ2-5	TRBD2	NA
TGTGCCAGTAGTGATACAGGCCGCGAGCAGTACTTC	CASSDTGREQYF	TRBV19	TRBJ2-7	NA	NA
TGTGCCTGGATGGGGGGAACTAATGAAAAACTGTTTTTT	CAWMGGTNEKLFF	TRBV30	TRBJ1-4	NA	NA
TGTGCCAGCAGCAGGAGCTCTAGCGGGGCTTTGGGAGAGACCCAGTACTTC	CASSRSSSGALGETQYF	TRBV9	TRBJ2-5	TRBD2	NA
TGTGCCACCAGTGATTTCCTAGATACGCAGTATTTT	CATSDFLDTQYF	TRBV24-1	TRBJ2-3	NA	NA
TGTGCCAGTAGCGACAGGGGGCTAGCGGGCTACACCTTC	CASSDRGLAGYTF	TRBV19	TRBJ1-2	TRBD1	NA
TGTGCCAGCAGTGAAGGGGCGGGGGTAGTCGAGCAGTACTTC	CASSEGAGVVEQYF	TRBV2	TRBJ2-7	TRBD2	NA
TGTGCCAGCAGTTCACGACCAGGCGTGCTGGGAGCTTTCTTT	CASSSRPGVLGAFF	TRBV28	TRBJ1-1	NA	once
TGTGCCAGCAGCAAACCCTTTGGACAGGACACTGAAGCTTTCTTT	CASSKPFGQDTEAFF	TRBV21-1	TRBJ1-1	NA	NA
TGTGCCAGCAGCCCCGGGACTCTTCACAATGAGCAGTTCTTC	CASSPGTLHNEQFF	TRBV7-9	TRBJ2-1	NA	NA
TGTGCCAGTAGAAAGGACAGGGGGAGAGGCTGCACCTTC	CASRKDRGRGCTF	TRBV19	TRBJ1-2	TRBD1	NA